Presented here are 13 T cell receptor beta chains from one specimen sequenced in a study of shared clonotypes between healthy human individuals. The method was immunoSEQ multiplex PCR; TCRdb's version includes in-frame clones alone and lacks a portion of them. The data contain about 79,000 clones, about 61% of them seen just once; the ten biggest clones take up roughly half. The sequenced sample consisted of memory CD8+ T cells sorted from blood. The subset here: CD45RO+ cells pooled with CCR7-negative TemRA cells. Receptors originate from a man in his thirties or forties in good health.

This clone has more than one count but fewer than ten. This sequence joins TRBV14 and TRBJ1-1; 9 bases match TRBD1. The CDR3 covers 14 residues. V gave up 3 bases and J gave up 7 bases; unmatched junction bases: 6. CDR1 is SGHDN, CDR2 FVKESK, per germline. DNA of the CDR3: TGTGCCAGCAGCCACACTACAGGGGGCATTGAAGCTTTCTTT. Translating it yields CASSHTTGGIEAFF.

This clone turned up a few times. In DNA form, the CDR3 reads TGTGCCAGCAGCCCGGGAGGCGGGGACATTCAATTCTACGAGCAGTACTTC. It encodes CASSPGGGDIQFYEQYF. This chain links TRBV9 with TRBJ2-7; the D gene is possibly TRBD2 (7 bases). CDR1 is SGDLS and CDR2 is YYNGEE in the germline V gene. The length of the CDR3 is 17 residues. The V gene lost 4 bases and the J gene lost 3 bases, with 23 bases spanning the gap. The complete variable domain, with remaining parts taken from reference TRBV9 and TRBJ2-7, reads DSGVTQTPKHLITATGQRVTLRCSPRSGDLSVYWYQQSLDQGLQFLIQYYNGEERAKGNILERFSAQQFPDLHSELNLSSLELGDSALYFCASSPGGGDIQFYEQYFGPGTRLTVT.

This sequence joins TRBV10-3 and TRBJ1-5; 7 bases are shared with TRBD1. Germline V gene sequence: CDR1 ENHRY, CDR2 SYGVKD. This CDR3 has 15 amino acids. The V gene end was trimmed by 5 bases and the J gene end by 9 bases; junction bases not matched to a gene: 13. CDR3 amino acids: CAISSSQGMGGPQHF. As DNA, the CDR3 is TGTGCCATCAGTTCCTCACAGGGGATGGGGGGGCCCCAGCATTTT.

The chain recombines TRBV11-1 with TRBJ2-7, with a weak D call TRBD1 (6 bases). V was shortened by 5 bases and J by 3 bases, with 17 bases between the two germline ends. The CDR3 spans 15 residues. Germline V lookup: CDR1 SGHAT, CDR2 FQDESV (reference sequence). The DNA of the CDR3 is TGTGCCAGCAGCACCCCGAGTGGGGGCAACTACGAGCAGTACTTC. Protein: CASSTPSGGNYEQYF.

The gene calls are TRBV5-4 and TRBJ2-1; tentative D call: TRBD2 (6 bases). The V end lost 5 bases, the J end lost 9 bases, and 9 bases lay between the germline ends. Germline-derived CDR1 and CDR2 are SGHNT and YYREEE (reference sequence). This CDR3 has 11 amino acids. CDR3 coding DNA: TGTGCCAGCAGAAACGGGGGTGAGCAGTTCTTC. Translation gives CASRNGGEQFF. The complete variable domain, with remaining parts taken from reference TRBV5-4 and TRBJ2-1, reads ETGVTQSPTHLIKTRGQQVTLRCSSQSGHNTVSWYQQALGQGPQFIFQYYREEENGRGNFPPRFSGLQFPNYSSELNVNALELDDSALYLCASRNGGEQFFGPGTRLTVL.

This clone is a singleton in its sample. This chain links TRBV7-7 with TRBJ2-5; D is perhaps TRBD1 (6 bases). The CDR3 is 15 amino acids. V was shortened by 2 bases and J by 4 bases, with 14 bases between the two germline ends. Looked up from germline, CDR1 is SSHAT and CDR2 is FNYEAQ (reference sequence). The CDR3 sequence is CASSLNQGWGETQYF. The CDR3 region has the DNA TGTGCCAGCAGCTTAAACCAGGGGTGGGGAGAGACCCAGTACTTC. The full variable domain, rest sourced from reference TRBV7-7 and TRBJ2-5, is GAGVSQSPRYKVTKRGQDVTLRCDPISSHATLYWYQQALGQGPEFLTYFNYEAQPDKSGLPSDRFSAERPEGSISTLTIQRTEQRDSAMYRCASSLNQGWGETQYFGPGTRLLVL.

The chain links TRBV4-3 to TRBJ1-1; D remains ambiguous. This CDR3 spans 16 amino acids. Germline V gene data show CDR1 as LGHNA and CDR2 as YSLEER. V lost 2 bases, J lost 1 base, and 14 bases lay in between. CDR3 DNA: TGCGCCAGCAGCCAATATTATCACAGAGGGAACACTGAAGCTTTCTTT. This translates into CASSQYYHRGNTEAFF.

V and J are TRBV7-9 and TRBJ2-1; D perhaps matches TRBD1 (5 bases). The V end was cut by 3 bases, the J end by 7 bases, with 16 bases between. CDR1 and CDR2 from the germline V gene are SEHNR and FQNEAQ (reference sequence). CDR3 length equals 15 residues. The CDR3 DNA is TGTGCCAGCAGCTTTCCCAGGGTGGTTGGGAATGAGCAGTTCTTC. This encodes CASSFPRVVGNEQFF.

The chain is built from TRBV7-6 and TRBJ2-7, with a possible D match to TRBD2 (7 bases). The CDR3 sequence is 14 residues long. V was pared by 3 bases and J by 3 bases, with 12 bases between. Germline V gene sequence: CDR1 SGHVS, CDR2 FNYEAQ. CDR3 sequence: CASSFSGEGYEQYF. As DNA, the CDR3 is TGTGCCAGCAGCTTCTCAGGGGAGGGCTACGAGCAGTACTTC.

The genes are TRBV25-1 and TRBJ2-5; D is unresolved. Per the germline V gene, CDR1 is MGHDK and CDR2 is SYGVNS. The CDR3 length is 12 residues. V gave up 3 bases and J gave up 2 bases, with 4 bases separating them. This chain's CDR3 is CASSEKQETQYF. The CDR3 DNA sequence: TGTGCCAGCAGTGAGAAGCAAGAGACCCAGTACTTC. Full variable domain (remainder filled in from reference TRBV25-1 and TRBJ2-5): EADIYQTPRYLVIGTGKKITLECSQTMGHDKMYWYQQDPGMELHLIHYSYGVNSTEKGDLSSESTVSRIRTEHFPLTLESARPSHTSQYLCASSEKQETQYFGPGTRLLVL.

This rearrangement joins TRBV28 to TRBJ2-7; D unclear. The ends were cut back, 7 bases at V and 4 bases at J, with 8 bases in the middle. CDR1 is MDHEN, CDR2 SYDVKM, per germline. CDR3 size: 11 residues. The CDR3: CASTDKYEQYF. CDR3 coding DNA: TGTGCCAGCACAGATAAGTACGAGCAGTACTTC.

This clone was counted a few times. This chain uses TRBV11-2 with TRBJ1-5; D perhaps matches TRBD1 (5 bases). Germline V gives CDR1 SGHAT, CDR2 FQNNGV. The CDR3 is 14 amino acids. Trimming removed 1 base at V and 4 bases at J, with 8 bases between. For the CDR3, the DNA is TGTGCCAGCAGCTTAGGGCAGGGAAATCAGCCCCAGCATTTT. This gives the protein CASSLGQGNQPQHF.

The CDR3 DNA follows: TGTGCCAGCAGCTTACGCGGACTAGCGGGAGAGGTGCCCGGGGAGCTGTTTTTT. This gives the protein CASSLRGLAGEVPGELFF. J is TRBJ2-2 and V is TRBV11-2, with 13 bases matching TRBD2. Germline V gene sequence: CDR1 SGHAT, CDR2 FQNNGV. V shed 2 bases and J 6 bases; nucleotides not matched to a gene: 9. The CDR3 covers 18 residues.